This T cell receptor beta chain emerged from a study of cytomegalovirus exposure and HLA in healthy donors. Notes on the study in general: For most TCR sequences rarity was the rule, although some public TCRs occurred in many donors. There were fewer than 200 TCR beta chains listed as cytomegalovirus-associated. TCR clusters originating in the first cohort tended to co-occur in the approximately 120 validation repertoires, according to a later analysis.

Profiled with immunoSEQ multiplex PCR; TCRdb holds only in-frame clones, not every one. The repertoire holds some 340,000 clones, with roughly 90% as singletons. This clone was seen repeatedly, ten times or more. The antigen remains undetermined. Germline CDR1 is SQVTM and CDR2 is ANQGSEA. The CDR3 is 14 amino acids. V gave up 3 bases and J gave up 6 bases; unmatched junction bases: 6. This receptor was identified in a woman in her 30s in good health and CMV-seropositive. J is TRBJ2-1 and V is TRBV29-1, with 9 nucleotides matching TRBD2. The sequenced sample was PBMCs. Written as DNA, the CDR3 is TGCAGCGTTGAGTTAGCGGGAGCGGGCAATGAGCAGTTCTTC. It yields the protein CSVELAGAGNEQFF.